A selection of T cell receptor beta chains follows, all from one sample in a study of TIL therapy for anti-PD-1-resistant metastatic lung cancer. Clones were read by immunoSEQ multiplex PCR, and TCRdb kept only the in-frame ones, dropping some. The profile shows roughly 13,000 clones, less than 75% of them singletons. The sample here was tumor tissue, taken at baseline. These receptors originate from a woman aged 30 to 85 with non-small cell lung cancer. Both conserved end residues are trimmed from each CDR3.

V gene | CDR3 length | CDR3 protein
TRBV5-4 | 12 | ASSRDRGNQPQH
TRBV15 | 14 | ATSRNRHFGNEKLF
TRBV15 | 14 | ATSRVGDREDQPQH
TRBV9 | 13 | ASSVGAGQGYEQY
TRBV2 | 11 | ASSAQPETPLH
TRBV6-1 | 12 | ASSGVAINEKLF
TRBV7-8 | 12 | ASSFLTSVGEQF
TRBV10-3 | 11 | AISDPGGGEAF
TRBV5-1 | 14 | ASSLAGAGEWETQY
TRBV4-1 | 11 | ASSRTATYEQY
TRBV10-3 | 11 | AISDPRYNEQF
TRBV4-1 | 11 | ASSPGRGLGYT
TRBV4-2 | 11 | ASSQGPGTEAF
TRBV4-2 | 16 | ASSQGIRAFALLDTQY
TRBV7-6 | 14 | ASTSPGLAGFNEQF
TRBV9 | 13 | ASSAGTGRAYGYT
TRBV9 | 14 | ASSASERPSQETQY
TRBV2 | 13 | ASRDRDTINYGYT
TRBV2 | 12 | ASSLRTGQHEQY
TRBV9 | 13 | ASSAVSGRTGELF
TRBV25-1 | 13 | ASSPPTGSITEAF
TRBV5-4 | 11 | ASSRDIQTEAF
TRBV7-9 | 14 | ASSMTRQGAVGELF
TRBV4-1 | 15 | ASSQTTSGGGTGELF
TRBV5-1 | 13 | ASSLVPGAAGELF
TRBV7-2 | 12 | ASSLTGTNTEAF
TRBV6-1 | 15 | ASSGFGTGVYNQPQH
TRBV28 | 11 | ASSLTDRAGYT
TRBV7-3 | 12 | ASSLMSGAAEQY
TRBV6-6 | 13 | ASSYGGGNTDTQY
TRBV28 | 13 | ASSASGVSTDTQY
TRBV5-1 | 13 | ASSLGSTTNEKLF
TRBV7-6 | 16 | ASSSTLWTSGGEETQY
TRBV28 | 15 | ASSFFSGGSGTDTQY
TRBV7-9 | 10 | ASSSLDREAF
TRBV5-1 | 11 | ASRREGAVRVY
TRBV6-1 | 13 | ASRGKGGARDEQY
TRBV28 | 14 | ASSSRDLARSYEQY
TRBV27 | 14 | ASSRDSGQGAAEAF
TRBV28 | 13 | ASSMGQGAGQPQH
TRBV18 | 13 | ASSPGQGKDGELF
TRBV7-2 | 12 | ASSRDRGTGELF
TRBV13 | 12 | ASSPQWRAYEQY
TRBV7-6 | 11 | ASSSSGVTEAF
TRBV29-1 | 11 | SVGVDSLETQY
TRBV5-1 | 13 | ASSRRSGVQETQY
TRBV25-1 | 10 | ASSTLNSPLH
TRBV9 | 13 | ASSVAPSSYNEQF
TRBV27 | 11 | ASSRAGGNTQY
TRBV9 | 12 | ASSVYGDNYGYT
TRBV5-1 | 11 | ASSSQYTGELF
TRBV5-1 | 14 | ASSLSMGGGYNEQF
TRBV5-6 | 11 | ASSFTGEETQY
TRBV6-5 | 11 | ASSQGGAGELF
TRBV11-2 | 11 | ASSLQEDTEAF
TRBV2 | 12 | ASSFGEGGDTQY
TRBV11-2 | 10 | ASSLVNSPLH
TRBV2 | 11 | ASNGGGGGEAF
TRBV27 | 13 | ASSTLLTGQETQY
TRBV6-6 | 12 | ASSYRRNTGELF